The following is a T cell receptor beta chain sequence with its context. The data stem from a study of blood T cell repertoires in COVID-19. Study-level background: Donors in the United States, Italy and Spain gave samples during acute or convalescent COVID-19. Sample material is recorded as cDNA or gDNA derived from T cells, B-cell-depleted T cells, or PBMCs.

Sequencing was performed with immunoSEQ multiplex PCR; in TCRdb, only in-frame clones are kept and a portion is missing. The repertoire has 140,000 or so clones, approximately 83% of them found once; the top ten carry 3%. V was pared by 3 bases and J by 2 bases, with 4 bases of the junction left unmatched. CDR3 size: 15 residues. The germline V gene encodes CDR1 SGHRS and CDR2 YFSETQ. This sequence joins TRBV5-1 and TRBJ2-2; 7 bases line up with TRBD1. This clonotype was sampled from an elderly woman with acute or convalescent COVID-19. The sample comprised peripheral blood. CDR3 region: CASSWAGGNTGELFF. CDR3 in DNA: TGCGCCAGCAGCTGGGCAGGGGGAAACACCGGGGAGCTGTTTTTT.